These 30 T cell receptor beta chains originate from one sample sequenced in a study of T cells in women clearing cervical HPV infection. The table came from immunoSEQ multiplex PCR; TCRdb's copy has only in-frame clones and leaves some out. The table lists about 44,000 clones. Sequencing was done on a sample of blood buffy coat. These receptors were obtained from a woman aged 18 to 75 with a cervical HPV16 infection that either progressed to CIN3+ or cleared (not recorded which).

As concerns this clone: The CDR3 is cut off 3 residues early in the read; its end comes from the germline J gene. This sequence joins TRBV4-1 and TRBJ1-1, with D possibly TRBD1 on 6 matching bases. The CDR3 totals 14 residues. Between the trimmed V and J ends, which lost 5 bases and 2 bases, there was a span of 12 bases. CDR1 and CDR2 (germline): MGHRA, YSYEKL. CDR3 in amino acids: CASSSQDRNTEAFF. The covered CDR3 bases are TGCGCCAGCAGCAGCCAGGACAGAAACACTGAA.

Points on this clone: The CDR3 is cut off 3 residues early in the read; its end comes from the germline J gene. The V call is TRBV6-1, the J call TRBJ2-1; D call uncertain. This CDR3 has 11 amino acids. Germline V gives CDR1 MNHNS, CDR2 SASEGT. V lost 2 bases, J lost 8 bases, and 4 bases lay in between. The DNA read from the CDR3 is TGTGCCAGCAGTGAACGGGATGAG. Residues: CASSERDE. The full CDR3 protein is CASSERDEQFF.

For this clone: With the read ending 3 residues before the CDR3 end, the germline J gene is used to fill in that end. The V gene is TRBV7-9, the J gene TRBJ2-3, with D tentatively TRBD2 (6 bases). Germline V gives CDR1 SEHNR, CDR2 FQNEAQ (reference sequence). This CDR3 spans 13 amino acids. The CDR3 sequence is CASNRGNNQPQYF. Incomplete CDR3 DNA: TGTGCCAGCAATCGGGGGAACAATCAGCCG.

As to this clone: The read gets to within 3 residues of the CDR3 end, and the germline J gene fills in the rest. The V and J genes are TRBV10-1 and TRBJ2-1; 8 nucleotides match TRBD1. The CDR3 covers 16 residues. The germline V gene encodes CDR1 WNHNN and CDR2 SYGVQD (reference sequence). V lost 2 bases and J lost 3; bases outside the gene matches: 6. The CDR3 reads CASSEGQGFFYNEQFF. The DNA read from the CDR3 is TGCGCCAGCAGTGAGGGACAGGGATTCTTCTACAATGAG.

Regarding this clone: The read finishes 3 residues shy of the CDR3 end, and the germline J gene is used to complete it. The chain joins TRBV9 to TRBJ2-4; TRBD1 agrees at 12 bases. The CDR3 length is 21 residues. After removal of 3 bases from V and 3 bases from J, the junction contained 19 bases not matched to a gene. Germline assignment: CDR1 SGDLS and CDR2 YYNGEE. The DNA read from the CDR3 is TGTGCCAGCAGCGACGGGACAGGGGGCATGGGGCGGGAGGGGTTCAAAAACATT. Protein sequence: CASSDGTGGMGREGFKNI. In full, the CDR3 reads CASSDGTGGMGREGFKNIQYF.

Turning to this clone: The sequence runs out 3 residues before the end of the CDR3; the remainder is reconstructed from the germline J gene. The chain joins TRBV5-1 to TRBJ2-1; 11 bases line up with TRBD2. The CDR3 runs to 20 residues. V was pared by 3 bases and J by 0 bases, with 14 bases of the junction left unmatched. The germline V gene has CDR1 SGHRS and CDR2 YFSETQ. Partial CDR3 DNA: TGCGCCAGCAGCTCGGGACTAGCGGATTACACGCCAAGCTCCTACAATGAG. Translated: CASSSGLADYTPSSYNE. The CDR3, in full, reads CASSSGLADYTPSSYNEQFF.

The CDR3 protein is CASSEGQGADWIITDTQYF. Partial CDR3 DNA: TGCGCCAGCAGTGAGGGACAGGGGGCGGATTGGATCATCACAGATACG. The chain has TRBV10-2 and TRBJ2-3; 11 bases match TRBD1. The CDR3 extends 3 residues past the end of the read, so its final part is completed from the germline J gene. With V trimmed by 2 bases and J by 2 bases, 12 bases remained unmatched. The CDR3 is made up of 19 amino acids. The germline gives CDR1 WSHSY, CDR2 SAAADI.

A note on this clone: The read falls 3 residues short of the CDR3 end, and the missing part is taken from the germline J gene. The rearrangement links TRBV4-2 to TRBJ2-3, with 9 bases fitting TRBD1. Germline V gene sequence: CDR1 LGHNA, CDR2 YNFKEQ. This CDR3 region has 17 residues. Trimming cost V 0 bases and J 3 bases; bases outside gene matches: 7. The CDR3 reads CASSQDLQGAQTDTQYF. The CDR3 DNA, read in part, is TGTGCCAGCAGCCAAGATCTACAGGGGGCGCAAACAGATACG.

A word on this clone: The CDR3 goes on 3 residues after the read ends, and that part is filled in from the germline J gene. The rearrangement uses TRBV20-1 and TRBJ2-3; the match to TRBD2 covers 9 bases. The CDR3 sequence is 15 residues long. After removal of 5 bases from V and 4 bases from J, the junction contained 10 bases not matched to a gene. CDR1 and CDR2 (germline): DFQATT, SNEGSKA (reference sequence). The covered CDR3 bases are TGCAGTGCTCCGGACAGGAGGACTAGCGCAGATACG. This encodes CSAPDRRTSADT. The whole CDR3 reads CSAPDRRTSADTQYF.

Comments on this clone: The read halts 3 residues ahead of the CDR3 end, with the missing end drawn from the germline J gene. This sequence joins TRBV7-2 and TRBJ2-7; D call uncertain. Trimming removed 2 bases from V and 0 bases from J, with 11 bases in between. This CDR3 comprises 15 residues. In germline, CDR1 is SGHTA, CDR2 FQGNSA. The sequenced part of the CDR3 DNA is TGTGCCAGCAGCTTAAGTGGGCGCCTCTCCTACGAG. It is translated as CASSLSGRLSYE. The whole CDR3 reads CASSLSGRLSYEQYF. The full variable domain, its missing parts supplied by reference TRBV7-2 and TRBJ2-7, is GAGVSQSPSNKVTEKGKDVELRCDPISGHTALYWYRQSLGQGLEFLIYFQGNSAPDKSGLPSDRFSAERTGGSVSTLTIQRTQQEDSAVYLCASSLSGRLSYEQYFGPGTRLTVT.

Details on this clone: The CDR3 end falls 3 residues outside the read, so it is completed with the germline J gene. The rearrangement uses TRBV20-1 and TRBJ1-2; TRBD1 is a possible D gene (5 bases). The CDR3 sequence is 14 residues long. Germline V gives CDR1 DFQATT, CDR2 SNEGSKA (reference sequence). V dropped 3 bases and J dropped 5 bases, with 16 bases sitting between them. This chain's CDR3 is CSARPTGRFYGYTF. The DNA read from the CDR3 is TGCAGTGCTAGGCCCACAGGAAGGTTTTATGGC.

To note about this clone: The observed sequence ends 3 residues before the CDR3 terminus, with the missing tail filled in from the germline J gene. The rearrangement links TRBV7-6 to TRBJ2-7; TRBD2 is a possible D gene (6 bases). V was pared by 5 bases and J by 6 bases, with 17 bases between. The CDR3 has 14 residues. Germline V CDR1 and CDR2: SGHVS, FNYEAQ. The covered CDR3 bases are TGTGCCAGCAGCCCCATTCAGGGACTGGGCGAG. Protein product: CASSPIQGLGE. The complete CDR3 sequence is CASSPIQGLGEQYF.

As regards this clone: The DNA ends 3 residues before the CDR3 does, and the rest of the CDR3 is filled in from the germline J gene. This chain connects TRBV20-1 to TRBJ2-1, with D maybe TRBD1 (5 bases). From germline, CDR1 is DFQATT and CDR2 SNEGSKA (reference sequence). Trimming stripped 2 bases from V and 7 bases from J, with 9 bases between. The CDR3 contains 12 residues. The part of the CDR3 DNA that was read is TGCAGTGCTAGACAGGGAAAGAATGAG. Protein sequence: CSARQGKNE. The entire CDR3 sequence reads CSARQGKNEQFF.

Comments on this clone: The DNA ends 3 residues before the CDR3 does, and the rest of the CDR3 is filled in from the germline J gene. The chain is built from TRBV19 and TRBJ1-5, with D unresolved. Looked up from germline, CDR1 is LNHDA and CDR2 is SQIVND (reference sequence). The CDR3 extends over 14 amino acids. V lost 6 bases to trimming and J lost 8 bases, with 17 bases between them. The CDR3 spells CASSPSGLQEPQHF. Partial CDR3 DNA: TGTGCCAGTAGCCCTAGCGGGCTCCAAGAGCCC.

In the case of this clone: The read comes to an end 3 residues before the CDR3 does, leaving the germline J gene to fill in the end. This chain joins TRBV7-3 and TRBJ2-3, with D unclear. V dropped 3 bases and J dropped 4 bases, with 8 bases sitting between them. CDR1 and CDR2 from the germline V gene are SGHTA and FQGTGA. CDR3 length equals 13 residues. The sequenced CDR3 bases are TGTGCCAGCAGCTTGAACTCACCAGATACG. Amino acids: CASSLNSPDT. The complete CDR3 reads CASSLNSPDTQYF.

CDR3 region: CASSGRDRGSGEAFF. The sequenced CDR3 bases are TGTGCCAGTAGTGGCCGGGACAGGGGATCTGGTGAG. The chain recombines TRBV19 with TRBJ1-1, with 10 nucleotides matching TRBD1. The CDR3 extends 3 residues past the end of the read, so its final part is completed from the germline J gene. Germline CDR1 LNHDA, CDR2 SQIVND (reference sequence). The CDR3 loop spans 15 amino acids.

Of note for this clone: The sequenced fragment ends 3 residues before the CDR3 boundary, so the rest is inferred from the germline J gene. The V call is TRBV11-1, the J call TRBJ2-5; a possible D gene is TRBD1 (5 bases). The CDR3 covers 12 residues. Germline V gene sequence: CDR1 SGHAT, CDR2 FQDESV (reference sequence). V was cut by 1 base and J by 5 bases, with 5 bases left in between. The CDR3 sequence is CASSLEGETQYF. CDR3 bases read: TGTGCCAGCAGCTTAGAGGGGGAGACC. The full variable domain, completed using reference TRBV11-1 and TRBJ2-5, is EAEVAQSPRYKITEKSQAVAFWCDPISGHATLYWYRQILGQGPELLVQFQDESVVDDSQLPKDRFSAERLKGVDSTLKIQPAELGDSAMYLCASSLEGETQYFGPGTRLLVL.

On this clone itself: The read terminates 3 residues before the CDR3 end, so the remaining end is supplied by the germline J gene. V is TRBV11-3 and J is TRBJ2-3; 9 nucleotides agree with TRBD1. The CDR3 loop spans 15 amino acids. CDR1 and CDR2 (germline): SGHNT, YENEEA. Trimming took 5 bases from V and 2 from J; bases not matched to a gene: 5. The CDR3 here is CASSPQGAPTDTQYF. CDR3 DNA, as far as it was read: TGTGCCAGCAGCCCACAGGGGGCCCCCACAGATACG.

As to this clone: The CDR3 is cut off 3 residues early in the read; its end comes from the germline J gene. The rearrangement links TRBV5-4 to TRBJ1-4, with 10 nucleotides matching TRBD1. Per the germline V gene, CDR1 is SGHNT and CDR2 is YYREEE (reference sequence). CDR3 length equals 14 residues. Losses at the gene ends were 4 bases for V and 6 bases for J; bases not matched to a gene: 3. Here the CDR3 reads CASSPGTGDEKLFF. The CDR3 bases that were read are TGTGCCAGCAGCCCCGGGACAGGGGATGAAAAA.

With regard to this clone: The CDR3 end is not reached by the read, which stops 3 residues before it; the germline J gene fills it in. This chain uses TRBV18 with TRBJ1-1; no firm D call. This CDR3 has 13 amino acids. The V gene lost 3 bases and the J gene lost 1 base, with 6 bases spanning the gap. Germline CDR1 is KGHSH and CDR2 is LQKENI. The DNA read from the CDR3 is TGTGCCAGCTCACCGACATCGAACACTGAA. Amino acid sequence: CASSPTSNTE. The whole CDR3 protein is CASSPTSNTEAFF.

To note about this clone: The read terminates 3 residues ahead of where the CDR3 ends, so the germline J gene completes it. The chain uses TRBV7-2 and TRBJ1-2; D perhaps matches TRBD1 (5 bases). This CDR3 comprises 15 residues. Germline lookup yields CDR1 SGHTA and CDR2 FQGNSA. CDR3 DNA, as far as it was read: TGTGCCAGCAGCCCAACGACAGTATCGCTCTCAGTC. Amino acid sequence: CASSPTTVSLSV. In full, the CDR3 reads CASSPTTVSLSVYTF.

In regard to this clone: Read data end 3 residues before the CDR3 end; the end is taken from the germline J gene. The gene calls are TRBV12-3 or TRBV12-4 and TRBJ2-3; no reliable D call. V lost 5 bases, J lost 4 bases, and 13 bases lay in between. The CDR3 sequence is 14 residues long. CDR3 amino acids: CASSRRFGSDTQYF. The CDR3 bases that were read are TGTGCCAGCAGTCGGCGTTTCGGGTCAGATACG.

About this clone: The read gets to within 3 residues of the CDR3 end, and the germline J gene fills in the rest. The V and J genes are TRBV18 and TRBJ2-7; TRBD1 matches 8 bases. The germline gives CDR1 KGHSH, CDR2 LQKENI. With V trimmed by 5 bases and J by 4 bases, 4 bases remained unmatched. The CDR3 runs to 13 residues. The CDR3 sequence is CASSSGQVYEQYF. Incomplete CDR3 DNA: TGTGCCAGCTCATCGGGACAGGTTTACGAG.

Notes on this clone: The read comes to an end 3 residues before the CDR3 does, leaving the germline J gene to fill in the end. This rearrangement joins TRBV6-4 to TRBJ1-1; a possible D gene is TRBD1 (6 bases). Germline V gives CDR1 MRHNA, CDR2 SNTAGT. This CDR3 spans 14 amino acids. Between the trimmed V and J ends, which lost 0 bases and 4 bases, there was a span of 9 bases. This CDR3 is CASSDSNRATEAFF. The sequenced CDR3 bases are TGTGCCAGCAGTGACTCTAACAGGGCCACTGAA.

As concerns this clone: With the read ending 3 residues before the CDR3 end, the germline J gene is used to fill in that end. The chain uses TRBV27 and TRBJ1-4, with D maybe TRBD1 (5 bases). V shed 0 bases and J shed 8 bases, with 16 bases lying between them. The CDR3 runs to 16 residues. The V gene's germline CDR1 is MNHEY and CDR2 SMNVEV (reference sequence). The CDR3 reads CASSLSAWRGGEKLFF. The CDR3 DNA, read in part, is TGTGCCAGCAGTTTATCTGCGTGGAGGGGAGGCGAAAAA.

For this clone: Read sequence stops 3 residues before the CDR3 end, and the germline J gene provides the missing end. The chain employs TRBV20-1 and TRBJ1-6, with D hard to call. The CDR3 contains 13 residues. Germline V lookup: CDR1 DFQATT, CDR2 SNEGSKA (reference sequence). Trimming left V 2 bases short and J 7 bases short, with 9 bases between. CDR3 bases read: TGCAGTGCTAGACAACAGCACAATTCACCC. The encoded protein is CSARQQHNSP. In full, the CDR3 is CSARQQHNSPLHF.

Concerning this clone itself: The read falls 3 residues short of the CDR3 end, and the missing part is taken from the germline J gene. The rearrangement uses TRBV5-1 and TRBJ2-2; TRBD1 matches 9 bases. The V segment lost 3 bases and the J segment 5 bases; nucleotides outside the gene matches: 8. This CDR3 has 16 residues. CDR1 SGHRS and CDR2 YFSETQ come from the germline V gene. The sequenced CDR3 bases are TGCGCCAGCAGCTACCAGACAGGGGGAAGGACCGGGGAG. Translated, it gives CASSYQTGGRTGE. The CDR3, in full, reads CASSYQTGGRTGELFF.

Incomplete CDR3 DNA: TGTGCCAGCAGCTTAGACCCCCGGGGCACTGAA. As protein: CASSLDPRGTE. The complete CDR3 protein is CASSLDPRGTEAFF. The chain carries TRBV11-1 and TRBJ1-1, with D unclear. The CDR3 extends 3 residues past the end of the read, so its final part is completed from the germline J gene. This CDR3 spans 14 amino acids. The V and J ends lost 1 base and 4 bases respectively, with 10 bases between them. Germline V gene data show CDR1 as SGHAT and CDR2 as FQDESV (reference sequence).

Concerning this clone itself: Sequencing ends 3 residues short of the CDR3 end; the germline J gene provides the rest. V gene TRBV10-3 combines with J gene TRBJ2-1, with 10 bases fitting TRBD1. The CDR3 consists of 15 residues. The J segment lost 4 bases and the V segment lost 4 bases, leaving 4 bases of the junction unmatched. The V gene's germline CDR1 is ENHRY and CDR2 SYGVKD. CDR3 DNA (partial): TGTGCCATCAGTGCGACAGGGGGCGATTACAATGAG. It specifies CAISATGGDYNE. The whole CDR3 protein is CAISATGGDYNEQFF.

About this clone itself: The read finishes 3 residues shy of the CDR3 end, and the germline J gene is used to complete it. This sequence joins TRBV7-2 and TRBJ1-6, with D possibly TRBD1 on 5 matching bases. The CDR3 totals 14 residues. Germline values: CDR1 SGHTA, CDR2 FQGNSA. With 3 bases removed from V and 4 bases from J, the gap between germline ends came to 7 bases. The CDR3 loop reads CASSFREYNSPLHF. The CDR3 DNA, read in part, is TGTGCCAGCAGCTTCAGGGAATATAATTCACCC.